A single sample is the source of the 20 T cell receptor beta chains below, sequenced in a study of siplizumab effects on memory and regulatory T cells. Clones were read by immunoSEQ multiplex PCR, and TCRdb kept only the in-frame ones, dropping some. This table has around 82,000 clones, around 93% appearing once. Sequencing input: CD8+ T cells sorted from blood. Source of these receptors: a human donor in good health.

This rearrangement joins TRBV4-3 to TRBJ2-3; 8 nucleotides line up with TRBD2. The CDR3 covers 16 residues. With 6 bases clipped from V and 6 bases from J, the junction kept 14 bases outside the gene matches. Germline CDR1 is LGHNA and CDR2 is YSLEER. Written as DNA, the CDR3 is TGCGCCAGCAGTCTCTCAGAACTAGCGGTGCCCGATACGCAGTATTTT. As protein: CASSLSELAVPDTQYF.

Of note for this clone: Additional DNA sequences in this sample encode the identical CDR3. The genes are TRBV4-1 and TRBJ1-1; D is unresolved. CDR1 is MGHRA and CDR2 is YSYEKL in the germline V gene. The CDR3 is 12 residues long. The V end lost 2 bases, the J end lost 2 bases, and 3 bases lay between the germline ends. The CDR3 region has the DNA TGCGCCAGCAGCCAACTTAACACTGAAGCTTTCTTT. Its translation: CASSQLNTEAFF.

This clone appeared once. The V call is TRBV19, the J call TRBJ1-4; D might be TRBD1 (5 bases). Germline CDR1 reads LNHDA; CDR2 reads SQIVND (reference sequence). Trimming left V 3 bases short and J 8 bases short, with 19 bases between. This CDR3 comprises 16 residues. The CDR3 DNA is TGTGCCAGTAGTATGTCCAGTCTGGGACCAAGGGAAAAACTGTTTTTT. Its protein product is CASSMSSLGPREKLFF. Full variable domain (outside the CDR3, taken from reference TRBV19 and TRBJ1-4): DGGITQSPKYLFRKEGQNVTLSCEQNLNHDAMYWYRQDPGQGLRLIYYSQIVNDFQKGDIAEGYSVSREKKESFPLTVTSAQKNPTAFYLCASSMSSLGPREKLFFGSGTQLSVL.

V gene TRBV5-6 combines with J gene TRBJ1-2; D gene uncertain. Germline V gene data show CDR1 as SGHDT and CDR2 as YYEEEE. V dropped 0 bases and J dropped 2 bases, with 8 bases sitting between them. CDR3 length equals 14 residues. CDR3 DNA sequence: TGTGCCAGCAGCTTGGTTCAGGAAAACTATGGCTACACCTTC. The encoded protein is CASSLVQENYGYTF.

The chain recombines TRBV11-2 with TRBJ1-2; TRBD1 aligns across 11 bases. The germline CDR1 and CDR2 sequences are SGHAT and FQNNGV. Unmatched junction bases numbered 7, after V lost 5 bases and J lost 5 bases. The CDR3 is 15 residues long. For the CDR3, the DNA is TGTGCCAGCAGCGACTGGACAGGGGGCGCATATGGCTACACCTTC. This codes for CASSDWTGGAYGYTF.

V is TRBV27 and J is TRBJ2-5, with 8 bases lining up with TRBD2. The germline V gene has CDR1 MNHEY and CDR2 SMNVEV (reference sequence). The CDR3 is made up of 13 amino acids. With 6 bases clipped from V and 5 bases from J, the junction kept 5 bases outside the gene matches. In DNA form, the CDR3 reads TGTGCCAGCAGCAGAGCGGGGGAGGAGACCCAGTACTTC. This translates into CASSRAGEETQYF.

The gene calls are TRBV7-3 and TRBJ2-3; 11 bases map to TRBD2. V lost 5 bases, J lost 5 bases, and 9 bases stayed unmatched. This CDR3 has 16 residues. Germline V lookup: CDR1 SGHTA, CDR2 FQGTGA. CDR3 in DNA: TGTGCCAGCAGCCCAATAGCGGGGGGGCGAGTAGATACGCAGTATTTT. Translated, it gives CASSPIAGGRVDTQYF.

The CDR3 region has the DNA TGTGCCAGCAGCTCCGATCTGGACAGGGACTACGAGCAGTACTTC. Encoded protein: CASSSDLDRDYEQYF. The gene calls are TRBV7-9 and TRBJ2-7; TRBD1 matches 8 bases. This CDR3 contains 15 residues. Germline V CDR1 and CDR2: SEHNR, FQNEAQ (reference sequence). V was pared by 4 bases and J by 3 bases, with 8 bases of the junction left unmatched.

The chain links TRBV5-5 to TRBJ1-1, with no clear D. In germline, CDR1 is SGHKS, CDR2 YYEKEE (reference sequence). This CDR3 contains 15 residues. Trimming cost V 0 bases and J 0 bases, with 9 bases left between them. Written as DNA, the CDR3 is TGTGCCAGCAGCTTGGCGGCAGAAATGAACACTGAAGCTTTCTTT. Amino acid sequence: CASSLAAEMNTEAFF.

The V and J genes are TRBV13 and TRBJ1-3; D possibly corresponds to TRBD1 (6 bases). This CDR3 has 15 amino acids. The ends were cut back, 5 bases at V and 5 bases at J, with 16 bases in the middle. CDR1 is PRHDT, CDR2 FYEKMQ, per germline (reference sequence). In DNA form, the CDR3 reads TGTGCCAGCAGCCGTTTGGGCCAGGGGAGAAACACCATATATTTT. Translating gives CASSRLGQGRNTIYF.

The chain couples TRBV27 to TRBJ2-6, with D perhaps matching TRBD1 (6 bases). V lost 5 bases to trimming and J lost 4 bases, with 18 bases between them. This CDR3 is built from 17 residues. CDR1 is MNHEY, CDR2 SMNVEV, per germline (reference sequence). Here the CDR3 reads CASSPFSQGLGANVLTF. The CDR3 bases are TGTGCCAGCAGTCCTTTTAGTCAGGGGTTGGGGGCCAACGTCCTGACTTTC.

The rearrangement uses TRBV11-2 and TRBJ1-1, with TRBD1 identical over 7 bases. The CDR3 has 13 residues. CDR1 and CDR2 from the germline V gene are SGHAT and FQNNGV. V gave up 1 base and J gave up 8 bases; unmatched junction bases: 4. CDR3 DNA: TGTGCCAGCAGCTTAGCAATGGACAGGGAAGCTTTCTTT. Its translation is CASSLAMDREAFF.

The V gene is TRBV4-1, the J gene TRBJ2-2; D is unresolved. The CDR3 length is 14 residues. Germline loops: CDR1 MGHRA, CDR2 YSYEKL. Trimming took 0 bases from V and 4 from J, leaving 6 bases between them. CDR3 bases: TGCGCCAGCAGCCAAGAGGCAGTCACCGGGGAGCTGTTTTTT. This encodes CASSQEAVTGELFF.

This chain uses TRBV6-5 with TRBJ2-1; TRBD1 matches at 9 bases. This CDR3 has 15 amino acids. Germline V lookup: CDR1 MNHEY, CDR2 SVGAGI. The trim removed 6 bases at V and 4 bases at J, leaving 7 bases unmatched. Here the CDR3 reads CASSSSGQGYNEQFF. In nucleotides, the CDR3 is TGTGCCAGCAGCTCCTCGGGACAGGGATACAATGAGCAGTTCTTC.

The rearrangement links TRBV4-1 to TRBJ2-7, with 7 positions matching TRBD1. The germline CDR1 and CDR2 sequences are MGHRA and YSYEKL. The CDR3 is 14 amino acids. The V and J ends lost 4 bases and 5 bases, in that order; junction bases with no gene match: 8. DNA of the CDR3: TGCGCCAGCAGCCTTGGACCGACAGGGAACGAGCAGTACTTC. As protein: CASSLGPTGNEQYF.

This rearrangement joins TRBV19 to TRBJ2-7, with D possibly matching TRBD1 (5 bases). This CDR3 is built from 14 residues. Germline loops: CDR1 LNHDA, CDR2 SQIVND (reference sequence). Trimming left V 5 bases short and J 3 bases short, with 14 bases between. DNA for the CDR3: TGTGCCAGTAGTTATGGGGCAGGAAACTACGAGCAGTACTTC. Translated: CASSYGAGNYEQYF.

The V call is TRBV5-6, the J call TRBJ1-1, with unresolved D. V gave up 3 bases and J gave up 1 base, with 10 bases separating them. Germline V gene sequence: CDR1 SGHDT, CDR2 YYEEEE. This CDR3 region has 14 residues. CDR3: CASSYAPGNTEAFF. DNA of the CDR3: TGTGCCAGCAGCTACGCCCCAGGGAACACTGAAGCTTTCTTT.

This chain connects TRBV5-6 to TRBJ1-3; D call uncertain. V was pared by 0 bases and J by 4 bases, with 11 bases between. CDR1 and CDR2 from the germline V gene are SGHDT and YYEEEE. This CDR3 is built from 15 residues. CDR3 in DNA: TGTGCCAGCAGCTTGGGCGGGATCTCGGGAAACACCATATATTTT. This translates into CASSLGGISGNTIYF.

V is TRBV6-5 and J is TRBJ2-1, with D possibly matching TRBD1 (5 bases). This CDR3 spans 11 amino acids. The germline V gene encodes CDR1 MNHEY and CDR2 SVGAGI. The ends were cut back, 5 bases at V and 7 bases at J, with 6 bases in the middle. The CDR3, as DNA: TGTGCCAGCAGTAACAGGAATGAGCAGTTCTTC. Its protein is CASSNRNEQFF.

This clone has just one count. This sequence joins TRBV28 and TRBJ2-1, with 9 bases identical to TRBD1. This CDR3 is built from 16 residues. CDR1 is MDHEN, CDR2 SYDVKM, per germline. The ends lost 3 bases at V and 5 bases at J; junction bases unmatched: 8. This CDR3 reads CASSFFRDRDDNEQFF. CDR3 bases: TGTGCCAGCAGTTTTTTCCGGGACAGGGACGACAATGAGCAGTTCTTC.